This TCR beta chain was observed in a study of blood T cell repertoires in COVID-19. Study background: Samples representing acute and convalescent COVID-19 were sourced from the United States, Italy and Spain. The cDNA or gDNA used as material had been derived from T cells, B-cell-depleted T cells, or PBMCs.

Germline loops: CDR1 MDHEN, CDR2 SYDVKM. This CDR3 is built from 14 residues. V gave up 6 bases and J gave up 0 bases, with 10 bases separating them. The repertoire was sequenced with immunoSEQ multiplex PCR; TCRdb's copy has only in-frame clones and lacks some. The table has about 74,000 clones, approximately 76% seen once. This clonotype was sampled from an older man with active or convalescent COVID-19. The chain is built from TRBV28 and TRBJ2-3, with D possibly TRBD2 on 5 matching bases. The specimen was peripheral blood. Here the CDR3 reads CASRRDLSTDTQYF. The CDR3 DNA sequence: TGTGCCAGCAGGAGGGATCTTAGCACAGATACGCAGTATTTT.